The rows below give T cell receptor beta chains drawn from one sample of a study of blood T cell repertoires in COVID-19. Data came from immunoSEQ multiplex PCR; TCRdb stores just in-frame clones and leaves some out. The table shows more than 85,000 clones, with over 75% occurring only once. Specimen: peripheral blood. The receptors shown here come from a woman older than 75 with acute or convalescent COVID-19. CDR3s include the opening cysteine and the closing phenylalanine or tryptophan. A D gene is named only where the DNA matches it firmly. The size of a clone is reported for some rows only, either as once, few or many, or as a class for expanded clones.

D gene	V gene	clone size	J gene	CDR3 protein	CDR3 DNA
TRBD1	TRBV4-3	.	TRBJ1-4	CASSQERQGGKLFF	TGCGCCAGCAGCCAAGAAAGACAGGGAGGAAAACTGTTTTTT
TRBD2	TRBV7-2	.	TRBJ2-2	CASSSGLAGGGGYTGELFF	TGTGCCAGCAGCTCCGGACTAGCGGGAGGGGGAGGATACACCGGGGAGCTGTTTTTT
.	TRBV7-2	.	TRBJ1-6	CASSLDMGGGTPLHF	TGTGCCAGCAGCTTAGATATGGGGGGAGGGACACCCCTCCACTTT
.	TRBV7-2	.	TRBJ1-5	CASSVQGEPQHF	TGTGCCAGCAGCGTACAGGGCGAGCCCCAGCATTTT
.	TRBV20-1	.	TRBJ2-7	CSASRRVEGEQYF	TGCAGTGCTAGTCGGCGGGTAGAAGGCGAGCAGTACTTC
.	TRBV5-1	once	TRBJ1-1	CASSLDGLNTEAFF	TGCGCCAGCAGCTTGGACGGACTAAACACTGAAGCTTTCTTT
.	TRBV7-2	.	TRBJ2-4	CASSLRQGRDIQYF	TGTGCCAGCAGCTTAAGGCAGGGGAGGGACATTCAGTACTTC
.	TRBV6-2/TRBV6-3	.	TRBJ2-1	CASSETYNEQFF	TGTGCCAGCAGTGAGACCTACAATGAGCAGTTCTTC
.	TRBV5-1	.	TRBJ2-1	CASSLLQGYNEQFF	TGCGCCAGCAGCTTGTTGCAGGGCTACAATGAGCAGTTCTTC
.	TRBV9	.	TRBJ2-3	CASSVAPSGTDTQYF	TGTGCCAGCAGCGTAGCACCTAGCGGCACAGATACGCAGTATTTT
.	TRBV6-5	.	TRBJ1-5	CASSVTVSNQPQHF	TGTGCCAGCAGCGTGACAGTCTCCAATCAGCCCCAGCATTTT
.	TRBV6-6	.	TRBJ1-1	CASSYSFQGNTEAFF	TGTGCCAGCAGTTACTCCTTCCAGGGGAACACTGAAGCTTTCTTT
TRBD2	TRBV20-1	.	TRBJ2-7	CSASGTSGYEQYF	TGCAGTGCTAGTGGGACTAGCGGCTACGAGCAGTACTTC
.	TRBV6-5	.	TRBJ1-1	CASSYLAGSAQAEAFF	TGTGCCAGCAGTTACCTGGCAGGGTCAGCTCAGGCTGAAGCTTTCTTT
.	TRBV9	.	TRBJ2-1	CASSVGPSSYNEQFF	TGTGCCAGCAGCGTAGGGCCTAGCTCCTACAATGAGCAGTTCTTC
TRBD2	TRBV6-5	.	TRBJ2-7	CASRPSGTYEQYF	TGTGCCAGCAGGCCTAGCGGGACCTACGAGCAGTACTTC
.	TRBV5-1	.	TRBJ2-2	CASSLGAAGTGELFF	TGCGCCAGCAGCTTGGGAGCGGCTGGGACCGGGGAGCTGTTTTTT
.	TRBV5-6	.	TRBJ2-5	CASSLGLSQETQYF	TGTGCCAGCAGCTTGGGACTAAGTCAAGAGACCCAGTACTTC
TRBD2	TRBV14	.	TRBJ2-2	CASSPEIGGRKAGELFF	TGTGCCAGCTCCCCGGAGATTGGCGGGAGGAAGGCCGGGGAGCTGTTTTTT
TRBD1	TRBV6-6	.	TRBJ1-2	CASSYSEGTVKAGYTF	TGTGCCAGCAGTTACTCGGAGGGGACAGTCAAGGCTGGCTACACCTTC
.	TRBV6-5	.	TRBJ1-6	CASSYGAGENSPLHF	TGTGCCAGCAGTTACGGGGCAGGGGAGAATTCACCCCTCCACTTT
.	TRBV7-2	.	TRBJ1-2	CASSLAGVYTF	TGTGCCAGCAGCTTAGCCGGGGTTTACACCTTC
.	TRBV7-2	.	TRBJ2-3	CASSLAQSEVTQYF	TGTGCCAGCAGCTTAGCGCAGAGCGAAGTGACGCAGTATTTT
TRBD1	TRBV7-2	.	TRBJ2-1	CASSTDRGSEQFF	TGTGCCAGCAGCACCGACAGGGGCTCTGAGCAGTTCTTC
TRBD2	TRBV30	.	TRBJ2-7	CAWSVKGGSEQYF	TGTGCCTGGAGTGTAAAGGGCGGGAGTGAGCAGTACTTC
TRBD1	TRBV6-5	.	TRBJ1-4	CASRPGTGKYAELFF	TGTGCCAGCAGGCCCGGGACAGGGAAGTACGCGGAACTGTTTTTT
TRBD1	TRBV4-1	.	TRBJ1-1	CASSQDAGGGNTEAFF	TGCGCCAGCAGCCAAGATGCAGGGGGCGGCAACACTGAAGCTTTCTTT
.	TRBV6-2/TRBV6-3	.	TRBJ2-3	CASSSLADTQYF	TGTGCCAGCAGTTCCCTCGCAGATACGCAGTATTTT
TRBD1	TRBV25-1	.	TRBJ1-6	CASSEWDSISYNSPLHF	TGTGCCAGCAGTGAGTGGGACAGCATAAGTTATAATTCACCCCTCCACTTT
TRBD2	TRBV5-1	.	TRBJ2-3	CASSLRPSGGDTDTQYF	TGCGCCAGCAGCCTTCGCCCTAGCGGGGGGGACACAGATACGCAGTATTTT
TRBD1	TRBV2	.	TRBJ1-5	CASNPTGKGNQPQHF	TGTGCCAGCAACCCGACAGGGAAGGGTAATCAGCCCCAGCATTTT
TRBD1	TRBV18	few	TRBJ1-1	CASSPVQGAVEAFF	TGTGCCAGCTCACCCGTACAGGGGGCGGTTGAAGCTTTCTTT
TRBD2	TRBV19	.	TRBJ2-3	CASTSGGSDTQYF	TGTGCCAGTACCTCGGGGGGGTCGGATACGCAGTATTTT
.	TRBV6-2/TRBV6-3	.	TRBJ1-2	CASSYSFSYGYTF	TGTGCCAGCAGTTACTCGTTCAGCTATGGCTACACCTTC
TRBD1	TRBV7-9	.	TRBJ1-2	CASSLAGQPYGYTF	TGTGCCAGCAGCTTAGCGGGACAGCCCTATGGCTACACCTTC
.	TRBV28	.	TRBJ2-7	CASTTGTYEQYF	TGTGCCAGCACTACAGGGACCTACGAGCAGTACTTC
.	TRBV27	.	TRBJ2-7	CASGVPQGYEQYF	TGTGCCAGCGGTGTCCCACAGGGCTACGAGCAGTACTTC
.	TRBV19	.	TRBJ2-7	CASSPLIAAKSYEQYF	TGTGCCAGTAGTCCCCTGATAGCGGCAAAGTCCTACGAGCAGTACTTC
TRBD2	TRBV30	.	TRBJ2-1	CAWSLLAGGTMKQFF	TGTGCCTGGAGCCTACTAGCGGGAGGTACAATGAAGCAGTTCTTC
.	TRBV27	.	TRBJ2-7	CASSRRDSVKSSYEQYF	TGTGCCAGCAGCCGACGGGATTCAGTCAAGTCGTCCTACGAGCAGTACTTC
TRBD2	TRBV2	.	TRBJ2-5	CASRSGAGPETQYF	TGTGCCAGCAGGAGCGGGGCAGGCCCAGAGACCCAGTACTTC
.	TRBV6-6	.	TRBJ1-4	CASRTGATNEKLFF	TGTGCCAGCAGAACAGGCGCAACTAATGAAAAACTGTTTTTT
.	TRBV27	.	TRBJ2-4	CASSLWGGKGIQYF	TGTGCCAGCAGTTTATGGGGAGGCAAGGGCATTCAGTACTTC
.	TRBV5-6	once	TRBJ1-2	CASSSYSNGYTF	TGTGCCAGCAGCTCTTACAGTAATGGCTACACCTTC
.	TRBV28	few	TRBJ1-2	CASSTTGVRLSGYTF	TGTGCCAGCAGTACCACGGGGGTGCGATTATCGGGCTACACCTTC
.	TRBV9	.	TRBJ1-6	CASSLGDPNSPLHF	TGTGCCAGCAGCCTCGGGGATCCTAATTCACCCCTCCACTTT
.	TRBV14	.	TRBJ1-4	CASSQDYNEKLFF	TGTGCCAGCAGCCAAGATTATAATGAAAAACTGTTTTTT
.	TRBV7-3	.	TRBJ2-3	CASRARQASSDTQYF	TGTGCCAGCAGAGCCAGGCAGGCTTCCTCAGATACGCAGTATTTT
TRBD1	TRBV10-3	.	TRBJ1-2	CAIRGQGNGYTF	TGTGCCATCAGAGGACAGGGTAATGGCTACACCTTC
TRBD2	TRBV7-2	.	TRBJ2-7	CASSIGLAGSYEQYF	TGTGCCAGCAGCATCGGACTAGCGGGATCTTACGAGCAGTACTTC
TRBD1	TRBV5-4	once	TRBJ1-6	CASSLGQGKSPLHF	TGTGCCAGCAGCCTGGGACAGGGGAAATCACCCCTCCACTTT
TRBD1	TRBV28	.	TRBJ1-2	CASTPPGQAAYGYTF	TGTGCCAGCACTCCACCGGGACAGGCGGCCTATGGCTACACCTTC
.	TRBV2	.	TRBJ1-6	CASSDTTYNSPLHF	TGTGCCAGCAGTGATACAACCTATAATTCACCCCTCCACTTT
.	TRBV9	once	TRBJ2-1	CASSVLESLIYNEQFF	TGTGCCAGCAGCGTACTAGAGTCCCTAATATACAATGAGCAGTTCTTC
.	TRBV4-3	.	TRBJ1-1	CASSFAWGGTEAFF	TGCGCCAGCAGTTTTGCTTGGGGCGGCACTGAAGCTTTCTTT
TRBD2	TRBV24-1	.	TRBJ2-7	CATRSSGSIGEQYF	TGTGCCACCAGATCTAGCGGGAGCATCGGCGAGCAGTACTTC
TRBD1	TRBV28	few	TRBJ1-2	CASSPTGTVTYGYTF	TGTGCCAGCAGTCCAACCGGGACAGTTACCTATGGCTACACCTTC
.	TRBV6-5	.	TRBJ1-1	CASSYGPTGYTEAFF	TGTGCCAGCAGTTACGGGCCTACAGGGTACACTGAAGCTTTCTTT
TRBD2	TRBV7-2	.	TRBJ2-3	CASSPWGSGGDTQYF	TGTGCCAGCAGCCCCTGGGGGAGCGGGGGAGATACGCAGTATTTT
TRBD1	TRBV7-2	once	TRBJ1-6	CASRKDRGLLNSPLHF	TGTGCCAGCAGGAAGGACAGGGGGCTACTTAATTCACCCCTCCACTTT